Described below is a single T cell receptor beta chain sequence and its context. J gave up 6 bases and V 2 bases, and 8 bases lay outside the gene matches. CDR1 is SGHNT and CDR2 is YYREEE in the germline V gene (reference sequence). The CDR3 is 14 residues long. These data originate in a study of lymphopenia after photon versus proton radiotherapy. Here immunoSEQ multiplex PCR was the method, and the copy in TCRdb shows in-frame clones only, minus some. The sample carries 55,000 to 70,000 clones, less than 95% recorded once. This material consisted of peripheral blood, taken from a patient treated with photon-based radiotherapy. The source is a woman aged 40-49 years with cholangiocarcinoma. This sequence joins TRBV5-4 and TRBJ2-7; 7 nucleotides line up with TRBD2. The CDR3 protein is CASSFTSDQSEQYF. CDR3 nucleotide sequence: TGTGCCAGCAGCTTTACTAGCGATCAGTCCGAGCAGTACTTC.